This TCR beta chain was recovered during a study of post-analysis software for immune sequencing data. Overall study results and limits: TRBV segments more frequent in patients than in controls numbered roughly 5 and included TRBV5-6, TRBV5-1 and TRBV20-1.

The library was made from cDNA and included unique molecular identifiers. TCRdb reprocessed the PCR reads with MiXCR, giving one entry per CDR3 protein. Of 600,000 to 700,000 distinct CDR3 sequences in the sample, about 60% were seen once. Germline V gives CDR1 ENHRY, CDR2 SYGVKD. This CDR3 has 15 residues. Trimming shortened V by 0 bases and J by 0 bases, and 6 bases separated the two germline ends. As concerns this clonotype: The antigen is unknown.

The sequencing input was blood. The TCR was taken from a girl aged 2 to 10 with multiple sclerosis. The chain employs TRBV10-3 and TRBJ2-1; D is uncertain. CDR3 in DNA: TGTGCCATCAGTGAGTCAGGTAGCTCCTACAATGAGCAGTTCTTC. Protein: CAISESGSSYNEQFF.